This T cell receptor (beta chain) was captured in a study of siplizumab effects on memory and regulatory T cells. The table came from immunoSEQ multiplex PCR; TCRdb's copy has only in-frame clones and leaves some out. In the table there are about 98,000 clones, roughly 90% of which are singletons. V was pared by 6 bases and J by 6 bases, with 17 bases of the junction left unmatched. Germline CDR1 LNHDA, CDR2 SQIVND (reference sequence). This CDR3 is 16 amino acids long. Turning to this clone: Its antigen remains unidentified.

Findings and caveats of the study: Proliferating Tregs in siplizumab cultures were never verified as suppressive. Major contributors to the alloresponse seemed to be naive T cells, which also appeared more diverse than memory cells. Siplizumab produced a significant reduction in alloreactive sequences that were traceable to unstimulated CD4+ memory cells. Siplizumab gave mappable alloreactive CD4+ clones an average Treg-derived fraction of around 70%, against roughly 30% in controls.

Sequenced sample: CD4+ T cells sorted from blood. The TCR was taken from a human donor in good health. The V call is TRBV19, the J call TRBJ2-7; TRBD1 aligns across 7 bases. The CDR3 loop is CASSRRQGVVGSEQYF. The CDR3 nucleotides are TGTGCCAGTAGCCGGAGACAGGGTGTTGTGGGAAGCGAGCAGTACTTC.